This is a list of T cell receptor beta chains from one sample in a study of vaccination and CD4 T cells after COVID-19. These receptors have no identified antigens. One entry per CDR3 protein, called by TCRdb with MiXCR from the PCR reads. The data contain 15,000 to 20,000 distinct CDR3 sequences, roughly two thirds of them seen just once; the ten biggest clones take up about 11%. Sequences were obtained from CD4+ T cells from blood, cultured in vitro. The receptor source for this set is a human donor who had recovered from COVID-19. Each CDR3 is given with its conserved first and last residue. The D gene is left open where the match is weak. Not all rows give a size; the values are once, few, many and, for expanded clones, a class.

TRBJ1-5 TRBD1 TRBV6-5 few 16 TGTGCCAGCAGTTCGAGACAGGGTTCGGGCAATCAGCCCCAGCATTTT CASSSRQGSGNQPQHF
TRBJ2-2 TRBD2 TRBV20-1 - 15 TGCAGTGCTAGGAGGACTAGCCCGAACACCGGGGAGCTGTTTTTT CSARRTSPNTGELFF
TRBJ2-7 - TRBV27 few 16 TGTGCCAGCAGTCCCCGGGGGAGGACCTCTTATCTGGAGCAGTACTTC CASSPRGRTSYLEQYF
TRBJ1-6 TRBD1 TRBV30 - 18 TGTGCCTGGATCGAGGACAGGGGGCTTACCGTCTGGAATTCACCCCTCCACTTT CAWIEDRGLTVWNSPLHF
TRBJ1-5 - TRBV6-1 - 13 TGTGCCAGCAGGGGGGGTTCGAGTCGGCCCCAGCATTTT CASRGGSSRPQHF
TRBJ2-2 - TRBV24-1 - 16 TGTGCCACCAGTGAGTCCAGGGGCACGAACACCGGGGAGCTGTTTTTT CATSESRGTNTGELFF
TRBJ1-6 - TRBV28 - 13 TGTGCCAGCAGTTGGGAGTTGAATTCACCCCTCCACTTT CASSWELNSPLHF
TRBJ2-7 - TRBV10-1 - 14 TGCGCCAGCAGTGCGGCAGGGACGGGGTACGAGCAGTACTTC CASSAAGTGYEQYF
TRBJ2-7 TRBD1 TRBV6-1 - 14 TGTGCCAGCAGTGAGGGGACAGGGGGGTACGAGCAGTACTTC CASSEGTGGYEQYF
TRBJ2-7 - TRBV5-4 few 13 TGTGCCACCACTGAGAAAGGGAGTTGGGAGCAGTACTTC CATTEKGSWEQYF
TRBJ1-5 TRBD1 TRBV19 few 16 TGTGCCAGTAGTGCCTCCCCGGACAGGGGGCCTCAGCCCCAGCATTTT CASSASPDRGPQPQHF
TRBJ2-7 - TRBV11-2 - 15 TGTGCCAGCAGCTTAACCACAACGACAGGACGCGAGCAGTACTTC CASSLTTTTGREQYF
TRBJ2-5 TRBD2 TRBV20-1 - 14 TGCAGTGCTAGAGGACTAGCGGGGGCGGAGACCCAGTACTTC CSARGLAGAETQYF
TRBJ1-2 - TRBV6-1 - 14 TGTGCCAGCAGTGAAGCGGCAGATCCTTATGGCTACACCTTC CASSEAADPYGYTF
TRBJ2-3 - TRBV9 - 14 TGTGCCAGCAGCTTCGACACGAATAGAGATACGCAGTATTTT CASSFDTNRDTQYF
TRBJ1-5 - TRBV28 - 18 TGTGCCAGCAGTTCCCCTGAGGGGTGGGGTATTAGCAATCAGCCCCAGCATTTT CASSSPEGWGISNQPQHF
TRBJ1-2 TRBD1 TRBV19 - 15 TGTGCCAGCTCCGGGACAGGGGGCCGAAACTATGGCTACACCTTC CASSGTGGRNYGYTF
TRBJ1-1 - TRBV11-3 - 14 TGTGCCAGCAGCGCTCTTCGTAGGAACACTGAAGCTTTCTTT CASSALRRNTEAFF
TRBJ1-5 - TRBV19 - 14 TGTGCCAGTACCACCGCGAGGGGGAATCAGCCCCAGCATTTT CASTTARGNQPQHF
TRBJ1-5 TRBD1 TRBV6-2/TRBV6-3 - 17 TGTGCCAGCAGCCCAACGCCCCGGGACAGGGGGCGACAGCCCCAGCATTTT CASSPTPRDRGRQPQHF
TRBJ2-5 TRBD2 TRBV20-1 - 12 TGCAGCGTGCGACTAGCAGCGGAGACCCAGTACTTC CSVRLAAETQYF
TRBJ2-2 TRBD1 TRBV6-1 - 17 TGTGCCAGCAGTGCCCTGGGGGGACAGGGGAACACCGGGGAGCTGTTTTTT CASSALGGQGNTGELFF
TRBJ1-1 - TRBV6-1 - 12 TGTGCCAGCAGGAGTAGGGGCACTGAAGCTTTCTTT CASRSRGTEAFF
TRBJ1-2 - TRBV24-1 few 13 TGTGCCACCAGTGATTTCGAAGGGCTCGGCTACACCTTC CATSDFEGLGYTF
TRBJ2-1 - TRBV7-8 - 15 TGTGCCAGCAGCCCCGAGGGGGACAAGTACAATGAGCAGTTCTTC CASSPEGDKYNEQFF
TRBJ2-7 TRBD2 TRBV5-1 - 14 TGCGCCAGCAGCTTGGCCGGGGGGTCCTACGAGCAGTACTTC CASSLAGGSYEQYF
TRBJ1-5 - TRBV23-1 - 17 TGCGCCAGCAGTCCTGGCCGCACCCAGACCCGAAATCAGCCCCAGCATTTT CASSPGRTQTRNQPQHF
TRBJ2-4 - TRBV20-1 - 15 TGCAGTGCCAGGGGTCAAGCGGGAGCCAAAAACATTCAGTACTTC CSARGQAGAKNIQYF
TRBJ1-3 TRBD1 TRBV6-1 few 18 TGTGCCAGCAGTGCCAGATCCGGGACAGGGGGCTCTGGAAACACCATATATTTT CASSARSGTGGSGNTIYF
TRBJ2-2 TRBD2 TRBV7-6 few 17 TGTGCCAGCAGCTTAGAGCCCCTAGCGGGGGGCACCGGGGAGCTGTTTTTT CASSLEPLAGGTGELFF
TRBJ2-1 TRBD2 TRBV20-1 - 17 TGCAGTGTTAAGAAATGGGCTAGCGGGACGTCCTACAATGAGCAGTTCTTC CSVKKWASGTSYNEQFF
TRBJ2-7 - TRBV12-5 - 11 TGTGCTAGTGGTTTGGCCGACGAGCAGTACTTC CASGLADEQYF
TRBJ2-5 TRBD2 TRBV7-7 - 14 TGTGCTAGCAGCTTAAGTGGGACTAGAGAGACCCAGTACTTC CASSLSGTRETQYF
TRBJ2-7 - TRBV6-5 few 14 TGTGCCAGCAGTTTGGGGGCCGGGTTCTACGAGCAGTACTTC CASSLGAGFYEQYF
TRBJ2-5 TRBD2 TRBV5-4 few 16 TGTGCCAGCAGCTCAAGGAGCGGGGGGGCCGGAGAGACCCAGTACTTC CASSSRSGGAGETQYF